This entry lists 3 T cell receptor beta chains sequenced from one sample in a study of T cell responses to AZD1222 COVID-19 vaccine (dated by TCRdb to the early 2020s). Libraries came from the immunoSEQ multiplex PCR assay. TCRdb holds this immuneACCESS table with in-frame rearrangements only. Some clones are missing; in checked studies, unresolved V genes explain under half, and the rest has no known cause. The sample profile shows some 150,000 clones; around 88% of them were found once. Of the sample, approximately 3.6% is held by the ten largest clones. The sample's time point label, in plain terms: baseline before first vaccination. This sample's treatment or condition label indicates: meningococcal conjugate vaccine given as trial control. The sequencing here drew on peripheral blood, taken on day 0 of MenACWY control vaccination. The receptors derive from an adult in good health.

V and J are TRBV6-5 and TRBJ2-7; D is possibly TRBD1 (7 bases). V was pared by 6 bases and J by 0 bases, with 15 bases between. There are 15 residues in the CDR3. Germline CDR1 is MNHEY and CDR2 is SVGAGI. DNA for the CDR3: TGTGCCAGCAGGGAGGGGACAGCCCACTCCTACGAGCAGTACTTC. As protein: CASREGTAHSYEQYF.

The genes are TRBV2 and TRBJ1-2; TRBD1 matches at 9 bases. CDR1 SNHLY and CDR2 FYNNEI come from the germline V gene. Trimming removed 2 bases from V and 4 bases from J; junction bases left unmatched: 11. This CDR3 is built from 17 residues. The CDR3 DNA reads TGTGCCAGCAGTGAACCCCTCCGGGACAGGGTCCTCTATGGCTACACCTTC. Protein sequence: CASSEPLRDRVLYGYTF. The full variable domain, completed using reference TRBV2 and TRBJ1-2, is EPEVTQTPSHQVTQMGQEVILRCVPISNHLYFYWYRQILGQKVEFLVSFYNNEISEKSEIFDDQFSVERPDGSNFTLKIRSTKLEDSAMYFCASSEPLRDRVLYGYTFGSGTRLTVV.

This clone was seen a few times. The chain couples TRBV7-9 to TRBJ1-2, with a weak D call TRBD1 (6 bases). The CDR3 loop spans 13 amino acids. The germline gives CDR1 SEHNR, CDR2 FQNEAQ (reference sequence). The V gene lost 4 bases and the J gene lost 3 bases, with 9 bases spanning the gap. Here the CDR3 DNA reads TGTGCCAGCAGCTCTCGGACAGACTATGGCTACACCTTC. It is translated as CASSSRTDYGYTF.